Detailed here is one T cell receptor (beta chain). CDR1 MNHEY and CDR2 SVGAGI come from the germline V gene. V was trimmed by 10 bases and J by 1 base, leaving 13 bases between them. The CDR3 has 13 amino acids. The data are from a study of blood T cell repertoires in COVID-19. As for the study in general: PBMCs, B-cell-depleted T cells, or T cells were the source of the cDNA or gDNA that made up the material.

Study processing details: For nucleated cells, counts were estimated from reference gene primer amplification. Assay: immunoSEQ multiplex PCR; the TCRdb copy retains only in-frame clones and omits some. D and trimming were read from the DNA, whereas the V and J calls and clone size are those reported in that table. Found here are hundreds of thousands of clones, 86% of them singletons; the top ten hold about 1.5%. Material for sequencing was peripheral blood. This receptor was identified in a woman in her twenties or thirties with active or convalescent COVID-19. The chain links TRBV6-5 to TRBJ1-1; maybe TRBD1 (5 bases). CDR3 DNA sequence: TGTGCCACCTCTGCAGGGCCGAACACTGAAGCTTTCTTT. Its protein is CATSAGPNTEAFF.